This entry features one T cell receptor beta chain sequence. The antigen it binds to is not known. Base qualities are missing; no much larger clone stands one base away. V ends up 2 bases short and J 0 bases short, with an unmatched junction base count of 5. The cysteine opens and the phenylalanine closes a CDR3 of 17 amino acids. Only the CDR3 part of the read is kept: 51 bases, read in frame from the first base. CDR1 and CDR2 are read off the germline V gene (reference sequence) as SEHNR and FQNEAQ. The sample's time point, from its label and the paper: after neoadjuvant nivolumab, at surgical resection. Patients were newly diagnosed with stage II-IVA oral cavity squamous cell carcinoma and had received no prior systemic or radiation treatment. The cohort was made up of patients with locally advanced, HPV-negative oral cavity squamous cell carcinoma. No culture maintenance or expansion was done, as the peripheral blood mononuclear cells went straight to analysis. The samples were obtained from a longitudinal correlative study of a single-arm phase II trial testing neoadjuvant nivolumab in oral cavity squamous cell carcinoma. Subject-matched pre- and post-treatment PBMCs and tumors from three responders and three non-responders were subjected to genomic DNA-based TCRbeta sequencing. Peripheral blood mononuclear cells were collected before nivolumab treatment and were collected again after treatment, at the time of surgery. The Maxwell RSC DNA from Cells kit was used to isolate genomic DNA from PBMCs.

The entry originates in a study of neoadjuvant anti-PD-1 for oral cavity cancer (dated by TCRdb to the early 2020s). For the wider study: Before curative-intent surgical resection, most patients were given three to four biweekly doses of nivolumab at 3 mg/kg. Under RECIST 1.1, patients with complete response, partial response or stable disease were classed as responders, and patients with progression were classed as non-responders. Patients who did not progress were given a fourth nivolumab dose at about day 43 and had definitive surgical resection on days 50-56. There were about a dozen patients in the parent correlative cohort, and the response rate was less than 40%. The study at large found these results: Only a few patients per response group were included in the TCR analyses, and the authors called for validation in larger cohorts. After neoadjuvant nivolumab, T cell clonality (Gini index) in PBMCs was significantly higher in non-responders than in responders. Higher pretreatment blood Treg/Th17 ratios correlated with both higher pretreatment blood TCRbeta clonality and lower post-treatment tumor TCRbeta clonality.

For deep sequencing, each PBMC sample was run in six replicates, with libraries mostly built from approximately 500 ng of input genomic DNA. TCRbeta libraries were prepared with the immunoSEQ hsTCRbeta kit according to the manufacturer's instructions. Sequencing of the completed libraries took place using an Illumina NovaSeq 6000 S4 flow cell after they had been pooled to approximately 3 nM. Per the authors' processing: Raw data preprocessing and quality control were performed with the immunoSEQ Analyzer. The analysis was restricted to productive rearrangements, with each unique CDR3 amino acid sequence defining a clonotype. Repertoire clonality was estimated as the Gini-Simpson index, which was calculated using the R package tcR. Gini indices were compared with Student's t test, and associations with tumor size change were assessed by Pearson correlation. Entries here come from immuneACCESS through TCRdb and include only in-frame sequences with V and J called. Some clones fail to appear in such tables; in the studies checked, an unresolved V gene covers under half of the shortfall, and the cause of the remainder is unknown. That table supplies the V and J calls and clone size; D and trimming were determined from the DNA. Counted in this sample were about 68,000 clones; approximately 84% of them appeared once. The ten most abundant clones make up approximately 3% of the sample.

This sequence originates from a person aged 35-80 years with oral cavity squamous cell carcinoma. This specimen consisted of PBMCs, obtained after nivolumab (anti-PD-1) treatment. The chain links TRBV7-9 with TRBJ2-3; a stretch of 10 junction bases matches TRBD2. The CDR3 region: CASSLLAGGPSTDTQYF. The sequence in DNA is TGTGCCAGCAGCTTATTAGCGGGAGGCCCAAGCACAGATACGCAGTATTTT.